The 25 T cell receptor beta chains given below trace back to one sample, sequenced in a study of relationships among human T cell subsets. The T cell receptor alpha and beta CDR3 regions were amplified from mRNA by semiquantitative ARM-PCR. In ARM-PCR, communal superprimers followed tagged nested gene-specific primers for exponential amplification. TCRdb analysed the multiplex PCR reads with MiXCR anew, one entry per CDR3 protein. The data contain roughly 15,000 distinct CDR3 sequences, around three fifths of them singletons. Specimen: total T cells sorted from blood. These receptors were obtained from a man in his forties or fifties in good health.

This clonotype has only one observation. The junction and the germline gene differ at one end; a read error may be behind it. V usage is TRBV11-3 and J usage is TRBJ2-5; 9 positions agree with TRBD1. CDR3 length: 16 amino acids. The germline V gene has CDR1 SGHNT and CDR2 YENEEA. This CDR3 reads CASSPGTGYGLSPLHF. The CDR3 DNA sequence: TGTGCCAGCAGCCCCGGGACAGGGTACGGTTTGAGTCCCCTGCACTTC.

The V gene is TRBV28, the J gene TRBJ2-7, with D tentatively TRBD1 (6 bases). The V gene's germline CDR1 is MDHEN and CDR2 SYDVKM. Trimming took off 1 base at V and 1 base at J, with 11 bases between the two ends. This CDR3 spans 15 amino acids. CDR3 nucleotide sequence: TGTGCCAGCAGTTTATCCCTGGGACAATCCTACGAGCAGTACTTC. It translates to CASSLSLGQSYEQYF. The variable domain in full, with the rest retrieved from reference TRBV28 and TRBJ2-7, is DVKVTQSSRYLVKRTGEKVFLECVQDMDHENMFWYRQDPGLGLRLIYFSYDVKMKEKGDIPEGYSVSREKKERFSLILESASTNQTSMYLCASSLSLGQSYEQYFGPGTRLTVT.

This sequence joins TRBV27 and TRBJ1-5; D might be TRBD1 (5 bases). The CDR3 totals 18 residues. Germline CDR1 MNHEY, CDR2 SMNVEV (reference sequence). V was pared by 8 bases and J by 2 bases, with 25 bases between. The CDR3 reads CASGSTALGGIGNQPQHF. CDR3 sequence (DNA): TGTGCCAGCGGTTCCACAGCGCTGGGGGGTATCGGCAATCAGCCCCAGCATTTT.

The V gene is TRBV5-6, the J gene TRBJ1-2; no reliable D call. Germline V gene sequence: CDR1 SGHDT, CDR2 YYEEEE. This CDR3 region has 15 residues. V shed 0 bases and J shed 8 bases, with 17 bases lying between them. The DNA of the CDR3 is TGTGCCAGCAGCTTGGAATCTGGTGGCAGAGAAGGCTACACCTTC. It codes for CASSLESGGREGYTF.

V is TRBV20-1 and J is TRBJ2-3; 8 positions match TRBD2. CDR1 is DFQATT and CDR2 is SNEGSKA in the germline V gene (reference sequence). The V and J ends lost 7 bases and 0 bases, in that order; junction bases with no gene match: 6. The CDR3 loop spans 14 amino acids. In DNA, the CDR3 is TGCAGTGGCAGAACTAGCGGTAGCACAGATACGCAGTATTTT. It is translated as CSGRTSGSTDTQYF.

This clonotype was picked up a small number of times. The gene calls are TRBV14 and TRBJ2-3; 12 nucleotides agree with TRBD2. Germline loops: CDR1 SGHDN, CDR2 FVKESK. V gave up 5 bases and J gave up 5 bases; unmatched junction bases: 11. This CDR3 has 17 residues. The CDR3 reads CASSYRAWTSGIDTQYF. CDR3 coding DNA: TGTGCCAGCAGCTACAGGGCCTGGACTAGCGGGATAGATACGCAGTATTTT. The whole variable domain, filled in from reference TRBV14 and TRBJ2-3, reads EAGVTQFPSHSVIEKGQTVTLRCDPISGHDNLYWYRRVMGKEIKFLLHFVKESKQDESGMPNNRFLAERTGGTYSTLKVQPAELEDSGVYFCASSYRAWTSGIDTQYFGPGTRLTVL.

In nucleotides, the CDR3 is TGTGCCAGCAGTTTCGAGGGCCAGGATCGGCCCCAGCATTTT. Residues: CASSFEGQDRPQHF. J is TRBJ1-5 and V is TRBV28, with unresolved D. The ends were cut back, 3 bases at V and 9 bases at J, with 15 bases in the middle. Per the germline V gene, CDR1 is MDHEN and CDR2 is SYDVKM. CDR3 length: 14 residues.

This clonotype appeared a few times. V and J are TRBV30 and TRBJ1-5; possible D gene TRBD1, 6 bases. The germline V gene encodes CDR1 GTSNPN and CDR2 SVGIG (reference sequence). The CDR3 extends over 17 amino acids. With 0 bases removed from V and 0 bases from J, the gap between germline ends came to 15 bases. CDR3 residues: CAWSVLGGQVSNQPQHF. The CDR3 DNA reads TGTGCCTGGAGTGTACTAGGGGGGCAGGTTAGCAATCAGCCCCAGCATTTT. Together with reference TRBV30 and TRBJ1-5, the CDR3 gives the full variable domain: SQTIHQWPATLVQPVGSPLSLECTVEGTSNPNLYWYRQAAGRGLQLLFYSVGIGQISSEVPQNLSASRPQDRQFILSSKKLLLSDSGFYLCAWSVLGGQVSNQPQHFGDGTRLSIL.

V and J are TRBV19 and TRBJ2-4, with D tentatively TRBD2 (7 bases). CDR3 length: 16 residues. V lost 7 bases and J lost 8, with 24 bases in between. The germline gives CDR1 LNHDA, CDR2 SQIVND (reference sequence). The DNA of the CDR3 is TGTGCCAGTACTCCCCACGGAAGGGGGGGTAGAGACATTCAGTACTTC. This encodes CASTPHGRGGRDIQYF. The full variable domain, its missing parts supplied by reference TRBV19 and TRBJ2-4, is DGGITQSPKYLFRKEGQNVTLSCEQNLNHDAMYWYRQDPGQGLRLIYYSQIVNDFQKGDIAEGYSVSREKKESFPLTVTSAQKNPTAFYLCASTPHGRGGRDIQYFGAGTRLSVL.

V and J are TRBV12-3 or TRBV12-4 and TRBJ1-5; D gene ambiguous. This CDR3 spans 14 amino acids. Deletions cut 1 base from V and 4 bases from J, with 8 bases between. For the CDR3, the DNA is TGTGCCAGCAGTTTAGAGGGAGAGAATCAGCCCCAGCATTTT. Amino acids: CASSLEGENQPQHF.

V usage is TRBV20-1 and J usage is TRBJ2-7; the D is unclear. The CDR3 totals 11 residues. Germline loops: CDR1 DFQATT, CDR2 SNEGSKA (reference sequence). The V gene lost 5 bases and the J gene lost 7 bases, with 12 bases spanning the gap. In DNA form, the CDR3 reads TGCAGTGCTCCCGATGTTGCGGAGCAGTACTTC. Amino acids: CSAPDVAEQYF.

The chain carries TRBV5-1 and TRBJ1-2, with 8 bases identical to TRBD1. The CDR3 is 14 amino acids. The V gene end was trimmed by 5 bases and the J gene end by 0 bases; junction bases not matched to a gene: 3. From germline, CDR1 is SGHRS and CDR2 YFSETQ. The CDR3 DNA follows: TGCGCCAGCAGTCGGGACAGGACTAACTATGGCTACACCTTC. Its protein product is CASSRDRTNYGYTF. The full variable domain, its missing parts supplied by reference TRBV5-1 and TRBJ1-2, is KAGVTQTPRYLIKTRGQQVTLSCSPISGHRSVSWYQQTPGQGLQFLFEYFSETQRNKGNFPGRFSGRQFSNSRSEMNVSTLELGDSALYLCASSRDRTNYGYTFGSGTRLTVV.

The chain employs TRBV14 and TRBJ1-1; D perhaps matches TRBD1 (5 bases). The V gene's germline CDR1 is SGHDN and CDR2 FVKESK. V lost 3 bases and J lost 8, with 13 bases in between. CDR3 size: 13 residues. Here the CDR3 reads CASSQRQGGEAFF. The CDR3 DNA is TGTGCCAGCAGCCAGCGTCAGGGCGGCGAAGCTTTCTTT.

Only one count was recorded for this clonotype. The V gene is TRBV20-1, the J gene TRBJ2-5; D gene ambiguous. The V and J ends lost 3 bases and 2 bases respectively, with 7 bases between them. The CDR3 contains 12 residues. Germline CDR1 is DFQATT and CDR2 is SNEGSKA (reference sequence). CDR3 sequence reads: CSARLRQETQYF. The CDR3 DNA is TGCAGTGCTAGGCTACGGCAAGAGACCCAGTACTTC.

This clonotype was found a few times. The rearrangement joins TRBV5-1 to TRBJ2-1, with TRBD2 matching over 9 bases. The CDR3 is 16 amino acids. V lost 1 base, J lost 3 bases, and 5 bases stayed unmatched. Germline values: CDR1 SGHRS, CDR2 YFSETQ. CDR3 coding DNA: TGCGCCAGCAGCTTGTTAGCGGGAGAGAACTACAATGAGCAGTTCTTC. Protein sequence: CASSLLAGENYNEQFF.

The chain has TRBV30 and TRBJ2-1, with 10 bases fitting TRBD1. Trimming took 3 bases from V and 6 from J; bases not matched to a gene: 8. The germline gives CDR1 GTSNPN, CDR2 SVGIG (reference sequence). The CDR3 contains 15 residues. The CDR3 protein is CAWSPGQGVRNEQFF. In nucleotides, the CDR3 is TGTGCCTGGAGCCCCGGACAGGGGGTACGCAATGAGCAGTTCTTC.

The chain's CDR3 is CSARGGAGNTEAFF. Written as DNA, the CDR3 is TGCAGTGCTAGAGGGGGCGCGGGGAACACTGAAGCTTTCTTT. V is TRBV20-1 and J is TRBJ1-1; TRBD1 might be the D (5 bases). V was clipped by 1 base and J by 1 base, with 10 bases between them. Germline V lookup: CDR1 DFQATT, CDR2 SNEGSKA (reference sequence). The CDR3 spans 14 residues.

This clonotype was seen a few times. The chain recombines TRBV2 with TRBJ2-3; tentative D call: TRBD1 (5 bases). The CDR3 covers 15 residues. The ends were cut back, 6 bases at V and 4 bases at J, with 17 bases in the middle. CDR1 and CDR2 (germline): SNHLY, FYNNEI. The CDR3 nucleotides read TGTGCCAGCAGGAAACGAGACCAGGGCGCAGATACGCAGTATTTT. This translates into CASRKRDQGADTQYF.

A remark on this clonotype: Given the absence of the conserved phenylalanine or tryptophan at the CDR3 end, a read error is likely. The chain links TRBV7-9 to TRBJ2-1, with D perhaps matching TRBD2 (6 bases). CDR1 SEHNR and CDR2 FQNEAQ come from the germline V gene (reference sequence). V was clipped by 5 bases and J by 4 bases, with 18 bases between them. The CDR3 is 16 residues long. In DNA form, the CDR3 reads TGTGCCAGCAGCCACGCCGGGACGGGAGTTTACAATGAGCAGTTCCTC. Protein product: CASSHAGTGVYNEQFL.

The chain carries TRBV2 and TRBJ1-3, with D uncertain. CDR3 length: 15 residues. Deletions cut 6 bases from V and 0 bases from J, with 12 bases between. Germline CDR1 reads SNHLY; CDR2 reads FYNNEI. CDR3 nucleotide sequence: TGTGCCAGCAGGAAGACTCCGGACTCTGGAAACACCATATATTTT. Translation: CASRKTPDSGNTIYF.

In this sample, this clonotype turned up a few times. The chain couples TRBV4-1 to TRBJ2-3; the D is unclear. The CDR3 has 16 residues. V gave up 1 base and J gave up 0 bases, with 11 bases separating them. Germline CDR1 reads MGHRA; CDR2 reads YSYEKL. The CDR3 nucleotides read TGCGCCAGCAGCCAAGTAAATTTGGTTAGCACAGATACGCAGTATTTT. Amino acids: CASSQVNLVSTDTQYF.

This chain links TRBV27 with TRBJ1-5; the D is unclear. V gave up 2 bases and J gave up 2 bases, with 13 bases separating them. The CDR3 has 16 residues. Germline V gives CDR1 MNHEY, CDR2 SMNVEV (reference sequence). The CDR3 is CASSLIGASGNQPQHF. The CDR3 coding sequence is TGTGCCAGCAGTTTAATAGGAGCATCGGGCAATCAGCCCCAGCATTTT.

V is TRBV30 and J is TRBJ2-1; no definite D call. Trimming left V 2 bases short and J 7 bases short, with 9 bases between. The CDR3 length is 12 residues. Per germline, CDR1 GTSNPN and CDR2 SVGIG (reference sequence). The CDR3 bases are TGTGCCTGGAGTAATATGAGGAATGAGCAGTTCTTC. Its protein product is CAWSNMRNEQFF.

CDR3 DNA: TGTGCCAGCAGCACGAGGAGCGGGGGGGCTAAAGATACGCAGTATTTT. Protein product: CASSTRSGGAKDTQYF. This sequence joins TRBV11-3 and TRBJ2-3, with 10 bases fitting TRBD2. V shed 5 bases and J 5 bases; nucleotides not matched to a gene: 10. Per germline, CDR1 SGHNT and CDR2 YENEEA. The length of the CDR3 is 16 residues.

The CDR3, as DNA: TGTGCCAGCAGTGCCCACGGGACAGGGATAACCTACGAGCAGTACTTC. Translation: CASSAHGTGITYEQYF. The J gene is TRBJ2-7, the V gene TRBV6-1; 9 nucleotides align to TRBD1. From germline, CDR1 is MNHNS and CDR2 SASEGT. Trimming took 4 bases from V and 2 from J; bases not matched to a gene: 9. The CDR3 spans 16 residues.